This is a list of T cell receptor beta chains from one sample in a study of T cell responses to AZD1222 COVID-19 vaccine. Assay used: immunoSEQ multiplex PCR; TCRdb lists only in-frame clones, some missing. This sample has around 80,000 clones; more than 90% occur once, and the top ten carry 4.7%. The input for sequencing was peripheral blood, taken 28 days after the second AZD1222 dose. Receptors were obtained from an adult who received the AZD1222 COVID-19 vaccine. Each CDR3 is given with its conserved first and last residue. Each record gives: clone size, D gene, J gene, V gene, CDR3 DNA, CDR3 protein. The D gene is left open where the match is weak. The size entry is marked missing in some rows and otherwise reads once, few, many or a size class.

.,.,TRBJ2-6,TRBV9,TGTGCCAGCAGCCACAAGGCTGGGGCCAACGTCCTGACTTTC,CASSHKAGANVLTF
.,.,TRBJ2-5,TRBV21-1,TGTGCCAGCAGCAAAGCTGAAGGTAGCGACGAGACCCAGTACTTC,CASSKAEGSDETQYF
.,TRBD1,TRBJ1-1,TRBV7-8,TGTGCCAGCAGCTTATATTTTGGGGGACAGGGGAGTGGGATGAACACTGAAGCTTTCTTT,CASSLYFGGQGSGMNTEAFF
.,.,TRBJ2-3,TRBV6-6,TGTGCCAGCAGCTATGGGGGACAGGCTGGAGTAGCGGGAGCCAAAGCCTGGGCTACGCAGTATTTT,CASSYGGQAGVAGAKAWATQYF
.,.,TRBJ1-3,TRBV29-1,TGCAGCGCCGGGACATCAGGAAACACCATATATTTT,CSAGTSGNTIYF
.,TRBD1,TRBJ1-4,TRBV2,TGTGCCAGCAGCGAGACTCCGGGACAGTTGGCAAAACTGTTTTTT,CASSETPGQLAKLFF
.,.,TRBJ2-1,TRBV9,TGTGCCAGCAGCGTAGAGGGGATTAGCTTGGATGAGCAGTTCTTC,CASSVEGISLDEQFF
.,.,TRBJ2-7,TRBV6-4,TGTGCCAGCAGTGACTCGAGGCATGGCCCTGCCTCCTACGAGCAGTACTTC,CASSDSRHGPASYEQYF
.,.,TRBJ2-7,TRBV5-6,TGTGCCAGCAGCTTCCGGCCAGCGATGTACGAGCAGTACTTC,CASSFRPAMYEQYF
once,TRBD2,TRBJ2-7,TRBV10-2,TGCGCCAGCAGTGAGGTGGGTCTAGCGGGAGCCGAGCAGTACTTC,CASSEVGLAGAEQYF
.,TRBD1,TRBJ1-5,TRBV10-3,TGTGCCATCAGTGAGTCGGTTAACAGGGGGCGGAATCAGCCCCAGCATTTT,CAISESVNRGRNQPQHF
.,TRBD1,TRBJ2-5,TRBV6-5,TGTGCCAGCAGCGTAAATCCAGGGGGGACCCAGTACTTC,CASSVNPGGTQYF
.,TRBD2,TRBJ2-5,TRBV24-1,TGTGCCACCAGTCCTAGCGGGAGGGGGGGGACCCAGTACTTC,CATSPSGRGGTQYF
.,.,TRBJ2-2,TRBV5-8,TGTGCCAGCAGCTTGGGGAGGGCGAGCGGGGAGCTGTTTTTT,CASSLGRASGELFF